One and the same sample provided the 20 T cell receptor beta chains below, sequenced in a study of cytotoxic CD8 clonotypes in ibrutinib-treated CLL (dated by TCRdb to the early 2020s). Interpreted using the paper, the time point label stands for: about 11 months on ibrutinib. The method behind the library was the immunoSEQ multiplex PCR assay. TCRdb carries this immuneACCESS record with in-frame sequences only. Its versions omit some clonotypes, under half of them owing to an unresolved V gene in the studies checked, with the rest unexplained. Recorded for this sample are about 89,000 clones; roughly 80% of them occurred a single time. The top ten hold 32% of the sample. The specimen comprised PBMCs, sampled after 12 months of ibrutinib treatment. Every receptor here comes from a human donor with chronic lymphocytic leukemia.

The genes are TRBV6-6 and TRBJ1-6; possibly TRBD1 for D (6 bases). CDR3 size: 15 residues. The germline gives CDR1 MNHNY, CDR2 SVGAGI (reference sequence). V dropped 2 bases and J dropped 5 bases, with 10 bases sitting between them. Here the CDR3 reads CASSYKGQNNSPLHF. In DNA form, the CDR3 reads TGTGCCAGCAGTTACAAGGGACAAAATAATTCACCCCTCCACTTT.

A single count supports this clone. The J gene is TRBJ1-4, the V gene TRBV5-1; D remains unclear. The CDR3 consists of 13 residues. The germline gives CDR1 SGHRS, CDR2 YFSETQ. Trimming took off 4 bases at V and 8 bases at J, with 12 bases between the two ends. CDR3 protein: CASSVTNSEKLFF. The CDR3 DNA reads TGCGCCAGCAGCGTAACAAATTCAGAAAAACTGTTTTTT.

The chain recombines TRBV7-9 with TRBJ2-7, with 14 bases that match TRBD2. CDR3 length equals 16 residues. V was clipped by 3 bases and J by 7 bases; unmatched bases: 8. CDR1 is SEHNR, CDR2 FQNEAQ, per germline (reference sequence). CDR3 sequence: CASSFPTSGGAGEQYF. The DNA for the CDR3 is TGTGCCAGCAGCTTCCCGACTAGCGGGGGGGCGGGAGAGCAGTACTTC.

This chain connects TRBV5-1 to TRBJ1-2; D is ambiguous. Looked up from germline, CDR1 is SGHRS and CDR2 is YFSETQ. Trimming cost V 0 bases and J 3 bases, with 3 bases left between them. CDR3 length: 12 residues. CDR3 sequence: CASSLGHYGYTF. The CDR3 DNA sequence: TGCGCCAGCAGCTTGGGACACTATGGCTACACCTTC. Supplemented by reference TRBV5-1 and TRBJ1-2, the full variable domain reads KAGVTQTPRYLIKTRGQQVTLSCSPISGHRSVSWYQQTPGQGLQFLFEYFSETQRNKGNFPGRFSGRQFSNSRSEMNVSTLELGDSALYLCASSLGHYGYTFGSGTRLTVV.

The chain recombines TRBV5-1 with TRBJ2-7; 9 bases align to TRBD1. V shed 4 bases, J shed 6 bases, and the junction held 11 bases outside the gene matches. CDR3 length equals 15 residues. Germline V gives CDR1 SGHRS, CDR2 YFSETQ. Here the CDR3 reads CASSPEQGARSEQYF. DNA for the CDR3: TGCGCCAGCAGCCCCGAACAGGGGGCGCGGTCCGAGCAGTACTTC.

The rearrangement joins TRBV9 to TRBJ2-7; D is possibly TRBD1 (6 bases). CDR1 SGDLS and CDR2 YYNGEE come from the germline V gene. V lost 4 bases and J 2 bases, leaving 19 bases between the germline ends. The CDR3 loop spans 16 amino acids. The CDR3 DNA reads TGTGCCAGCAGCTCAGCTGGGGCAGGGGCCCCCTACGAGCAGTACTTC. It codes for CASSSAGAGAPYEQYF.

This chain uses TRBV5-1 with TRBJ1-3, with a weak D call TRBD1 (6 bases). Germline CDR1 SGHRS, CDR2 YFSETQ. V shed 4 bases and J shed 2 bases, with 16 bases lying between them. The CDR3 totals 16 residues. CDR3 amino acids: CASSRRQGRTGNTIYF. Written as DNA, the CDR3 is TGCGCCAGCAGCCGTCGGCAGGGGAGGACTGGAAACACCATATATTTT.

The chain links TRBV21-1 to TRBJ2-7. TRBV21-1 is annotated as a pseudogene. The CDR3 consists of 16 residues. The CDR3 DNA follows: TGTGCCAGCAGCAAAGTCGGGGCCCGGGGTCCCTACGAGCAGTACTTC. Translated, it gives CASSKVGARGPYEQYF.

This clone was found a few times. The V gene is TRBV6-4, the J gene TRBJ2-3, with 7 bases aligning to TRBD2. The V segment lost 3 bases and the J segment 4 bases; nucleotides outside the gene matches: 4. Germline-derived CDR1 and CDR2 are MRHNA and SNTAGT. The CDR3 consists of 14 residues. Here the CDR3 reads CASSEVGGADTQYF. The CDR3 nucleotides read TGTGCCAGCAGTGAAGTGGGAGGGGCAGATACGCAGTATTTT.

The chain joins TRBV19 to TRBJ1-1; no firm D call. Deletions cut 4 bases from V and 3 bases from J, with 9 bases between. The CDR3 has 13 amino acids. Per germline, CDR1 LNHDA and CDR2 SQIVND (reference sequence). The CDR3 bases are TGTGCCAGTAGTACCGGGTTGGACACTGAAGCTTTCTTT. Protein: CASSTGLDTEAFF.

The chain carries TRBV27 and TRBJ2-7, with D unclear. V lost 4 bases, J lost 3 bases, and 4 bases lay in between. In germline, CDR1 is MNHEY, CDR2 SMNVEV (reference sequence). This CDR3 region has 11 residues. CDR3 DNA sequence: TGTGCCAGCAGTTCCGGCTACGAGCAGTACTTC. It yields the protein CASSSGYEQYF.

V usage is TRBV5-4 and J usage is TRBJ1-2; maybe TRBD1 (5 bases). CDR3 length equals 15 residues. Germline V gene sequence: CDR1 SGHNT, CDR2 YYREEE (reference sequence). The germline V and J ends were trimmed by 0 bases and 4 bases, with 13 bases remaining between them. The CDR3, as DNA: TGTGCCAGCAGCTTGGAGAGTACAGGACCCTATGGCTACACCTTC. Protein sequence: CASSLESTGPYGYTF.

The chain carries TRBV5-1 and TRBJ2-1; the D gene is possibly TRBD2 (6 bases). V gave up 4 bases and J gave up 6 bases, with 17 bases separating them. Germline-derived CDR1 and CDR2 are SGHRS and YFSETQ. The CDR3 sequence is 15 residues long. The CDR3 sequence: CASSGGSGGTNEQFF. The DNA for the CDR3 is TGCGCCAGCAGCGGCGGTAGTGGGGGGACCAATGAGCAGTTCTTC.

The chain recombines TRBV12-5 with TRBJ2-5, with 8 bases aligning to TRBD1. The CDR3 covers 14 residues. Germline CDR1 LGHNT, CDR2 FRNRAP. The junction had 2 bases not matched to a gene; V was cut back by 1 base and J by 4 bases. As DNA, the CDR3 is TGTGCTAGTGGTTTGGCAGGGGGCTCAGAGACCCAGTACTTC. Protein: CASGLAGGSETQYF.

This clone appeared once. Other nucleotide sequences in the sample specify the same CDR3. The rearrangement uses TRBV9 and TRBJ2-7; 8 nucleotides match TRBD1. The trim removed 2 bases at V and 4 bases at J, leaving 11 bases unmatched. The CDR3 sequence is 16 residues long. Germline loops: CDR1 SGDLS, CDR2 YYNGEE. CDR3 loop: CASSVGSGTGDYEQYF. CDR3 in DNA: TGTGCCAGCAGCGTGGGTTCGGGGACAGGTGATTACGAGCAGTACTTC.

The rearrangement joins TRBV15 to TRBJ1-6, with 9 bases identical to TRBD1. After removal of 5 bases from V and 7 bases from J, the junction contained 12 bases not matched to a gene. Germline V lookup: CDR1 LNHNV, CDR2 YYDKDF (reference sequence). The CDR3 consists of 17 residues. The CDR3 bases are TGTGCCACCAGCCGAAATCCACAGGGGGCCTCAAATTCACCCCTCCACTTT. Residues: CATSRNPQGASNSPLHF.

The rearrangement links TRBV19 to TRBJ2-1; 8 bases align to TRBD1. J gave up 8 bases and V 6 bases, and 3 bases lay outside the gene matches. Germline CDR1 and CDR2: LNHDA and SQIVND (reference sequence). The CDR3 extends over 12 amino acids. This chain's CDR3 is CASSDRGYEQFF. The CDR3 coding sequence is TGTGCCAGTAGCGACAGGGGCTATGAGCAGTTCTTC. Combining the CDR3 with reference TRBV19 and TRBJ2-1 gives the whole variable domain DGGITQSPKYLFRKEGQNVTLSCEQNLNHDAMYWYRQDPGQGLRLIYYSQIVNDFQKGDIAEGYSVSREKKESFPLTVTSAQKNPTAFYLCASSDRGYEQFFGPGTRLTVL.

This clone has just one count. The chain has TRBV7-9 and TRBJ2-7, with D perhaps TRBD1 (5 bases). Germline lookup yields CDR1 SEHNR and CDR2 FQNEAQ (reference sequence). V shed 4 bases and J shed 0 bases, with 10 bases lying between them. The CDR3 spans 14 residues. CDR3 amino acids: CASSSPDTSYEQYF. The DNA of the CDR3 is TGTGCCAGCAGCTCACCGGACACCTCCTACGAGCAGTACTTC.

The sample holds a few counts of this clone. The chain uses TRBV7-9 and TRBJ2-1; D not resolved. The germline gives CDR1 SEHNR, CDR2 FQNEAQ (reference sequence). The CDR3 consists of 14 residues. The V and J ends lost 1 base and 4 bases respectively, with 8 bases between them. CDR3 sequence (DNA): TGTGCCAGCAGCTTAGACACAACGTACAATGAGCAGTTCTTC. Encoded protein: CASSLDTTYNEQFF.

The V gene is TRBV12-5, the J gene TRBJ2-3; no clear D. Trimming removed 0 bases at V and 2 bases at J, with 18 bases between. The length of the CDR3 is 18 residues. Germline V CDR1 and CDR2: LGHNT, FRNRAP. The CDR3 sequence: CASGLVTLFQATTDTQYF. The CDR3 region has the DNA TGTGCTAGTGGTTTGGTCACCCTTTTCCAGGCAACCACAGATACGCAGTATTTT.